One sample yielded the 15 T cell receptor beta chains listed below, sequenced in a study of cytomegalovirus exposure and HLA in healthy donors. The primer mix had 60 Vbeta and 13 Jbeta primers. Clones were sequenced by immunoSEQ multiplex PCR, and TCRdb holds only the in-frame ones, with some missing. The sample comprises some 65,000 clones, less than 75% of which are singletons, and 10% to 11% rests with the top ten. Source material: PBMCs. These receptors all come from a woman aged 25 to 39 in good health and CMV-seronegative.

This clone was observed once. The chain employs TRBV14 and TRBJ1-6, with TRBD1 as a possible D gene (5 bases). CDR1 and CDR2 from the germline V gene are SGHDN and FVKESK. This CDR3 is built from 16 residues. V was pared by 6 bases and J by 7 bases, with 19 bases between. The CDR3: CASRNSGGSRNSPLHF. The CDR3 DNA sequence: TGTGCCAGCAGGAACTCCGGGGGTTCAAGGAATTCACCCCTCCACTTT.

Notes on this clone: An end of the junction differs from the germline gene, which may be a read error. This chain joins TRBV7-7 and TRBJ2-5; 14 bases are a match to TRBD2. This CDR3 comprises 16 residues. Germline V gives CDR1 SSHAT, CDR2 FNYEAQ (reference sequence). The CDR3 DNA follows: TGTGCTAGCAGCCTCGGGACTAGCGGGGGACGAGAGACCCAGTACTTC. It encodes CASSLGTSGGRETQYF.

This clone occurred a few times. This CDR3 is CAWSRRDRSYGYTF. DNA for the CDR3: TGTGCCTGGAGTCGCCGGGACAGGAGCTATGGCTACACCTTC. The rearrangement uses TRBV30 and TRBJ1-2, with 8 bases fitting TRBD1. Germline CDR1 GTSNPN, CDR2 SVGIG (reference sequence). J was trimmed by 4 bases and V by 2 bases; bases with no gene match: 6. The CDR3 loop spans 14 amino acids.

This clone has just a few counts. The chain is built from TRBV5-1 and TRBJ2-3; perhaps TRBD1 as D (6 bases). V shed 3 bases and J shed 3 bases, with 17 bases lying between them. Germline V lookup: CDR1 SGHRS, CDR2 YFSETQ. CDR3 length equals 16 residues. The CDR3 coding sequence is TGCGCCAGCAGCTCCCGCAGGGGTGCGGAGACAGATACGCAGTATTTT. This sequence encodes CASSSRRGAETDTQYF.

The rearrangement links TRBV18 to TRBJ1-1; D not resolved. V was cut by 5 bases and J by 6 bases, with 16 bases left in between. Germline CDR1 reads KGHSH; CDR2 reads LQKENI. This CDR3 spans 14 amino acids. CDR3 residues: CASSTTPGIAEAFF. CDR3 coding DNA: TGTGCCAGCTCAACGACACCGGGGATCGCTGAAGCTTTCTTT.

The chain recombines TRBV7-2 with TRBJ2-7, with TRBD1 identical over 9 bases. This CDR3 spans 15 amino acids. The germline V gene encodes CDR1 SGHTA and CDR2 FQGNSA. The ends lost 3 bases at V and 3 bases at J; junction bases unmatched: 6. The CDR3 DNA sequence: TGTGCCAGCAGCTTTTCCGGACAGGGGTTCTACGAGCAGTACTTC. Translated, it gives CASSFSGQGFYEQYF.

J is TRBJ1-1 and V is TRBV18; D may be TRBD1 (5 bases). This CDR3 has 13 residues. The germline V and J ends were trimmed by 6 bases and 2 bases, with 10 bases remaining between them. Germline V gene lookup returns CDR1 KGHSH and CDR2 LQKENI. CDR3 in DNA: TGTGCCAGCTCGCGGGGGGGAAACACTGAAGCTTTCTTT. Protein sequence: CASSRGGNTEAFF.

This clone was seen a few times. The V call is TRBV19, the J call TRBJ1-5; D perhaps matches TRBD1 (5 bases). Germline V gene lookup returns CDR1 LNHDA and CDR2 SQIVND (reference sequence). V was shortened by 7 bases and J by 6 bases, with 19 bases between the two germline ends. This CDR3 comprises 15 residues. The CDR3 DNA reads TGTGCCAGTATCCCCGTTGGGGGGAAGGGTCAGCCCCAGCATTTT. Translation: CASIPVGGKGQPQHF.

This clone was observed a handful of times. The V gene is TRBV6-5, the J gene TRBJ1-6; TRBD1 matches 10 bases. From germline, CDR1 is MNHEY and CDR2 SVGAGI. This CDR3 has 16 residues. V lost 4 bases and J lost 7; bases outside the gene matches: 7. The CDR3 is CASSLTGGARNSPLHF. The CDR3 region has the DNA TGTGCCAGCAGTTTGACAGGGGGCGCGAGGAATTCACCCCTCCACTTT.

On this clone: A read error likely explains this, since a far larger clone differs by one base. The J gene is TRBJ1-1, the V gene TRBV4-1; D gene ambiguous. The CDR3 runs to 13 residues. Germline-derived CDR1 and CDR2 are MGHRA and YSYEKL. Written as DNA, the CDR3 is TGCGGCAGCAGCACTCGGGGAAACACTGAAGCTTTCTTT. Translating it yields CGSSTRGNTEAFF.

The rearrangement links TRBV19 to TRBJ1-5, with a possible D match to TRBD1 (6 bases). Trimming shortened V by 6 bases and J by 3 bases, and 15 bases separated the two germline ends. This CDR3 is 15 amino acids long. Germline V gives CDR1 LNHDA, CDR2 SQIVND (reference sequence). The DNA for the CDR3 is TGTGCCAGTAGGTCGGCCGGGACAAACAATCAGCCCCAGCATTTT. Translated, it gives CASRSAGTNNQPQHF.

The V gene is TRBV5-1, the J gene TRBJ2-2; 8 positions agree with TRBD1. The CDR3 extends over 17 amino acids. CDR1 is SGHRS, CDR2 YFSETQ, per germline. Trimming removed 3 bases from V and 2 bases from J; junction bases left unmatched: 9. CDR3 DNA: TGCGCCAGCAGCTCCCCGGGGACAGGTTCTAACACCGGGGAGCTGTTTTTT. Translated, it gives CASSSPGTGSNTGELFF.

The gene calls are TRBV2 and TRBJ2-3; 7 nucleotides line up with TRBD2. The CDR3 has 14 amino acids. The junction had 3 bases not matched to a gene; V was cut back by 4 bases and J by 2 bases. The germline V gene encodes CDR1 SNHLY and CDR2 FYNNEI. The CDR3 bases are TGTGCCAGCAGTGCAGCGGGGCCCACAGATACGCAGTATTTT. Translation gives CASSAAGPTDTQYF.

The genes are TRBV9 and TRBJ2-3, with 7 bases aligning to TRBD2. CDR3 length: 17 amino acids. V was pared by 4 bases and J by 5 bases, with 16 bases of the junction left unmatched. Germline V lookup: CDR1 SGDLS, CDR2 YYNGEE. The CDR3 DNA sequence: TGTGCCAGCAGCCCCAAGTTGACTACCCCGGGAGGAGATACGCAGTATTTT. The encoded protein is CASSPKLTTPGGDTQYF.

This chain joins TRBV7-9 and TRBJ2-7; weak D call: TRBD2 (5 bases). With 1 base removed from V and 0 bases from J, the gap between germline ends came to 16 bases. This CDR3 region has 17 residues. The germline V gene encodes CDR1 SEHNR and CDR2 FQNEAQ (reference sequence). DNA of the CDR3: TGTGCCAGCAGCTTAGTGGGATTGAGGGAGCGCTCCTACGAGCAGTACTTC. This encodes CASSLVGLRERSYEQYF.